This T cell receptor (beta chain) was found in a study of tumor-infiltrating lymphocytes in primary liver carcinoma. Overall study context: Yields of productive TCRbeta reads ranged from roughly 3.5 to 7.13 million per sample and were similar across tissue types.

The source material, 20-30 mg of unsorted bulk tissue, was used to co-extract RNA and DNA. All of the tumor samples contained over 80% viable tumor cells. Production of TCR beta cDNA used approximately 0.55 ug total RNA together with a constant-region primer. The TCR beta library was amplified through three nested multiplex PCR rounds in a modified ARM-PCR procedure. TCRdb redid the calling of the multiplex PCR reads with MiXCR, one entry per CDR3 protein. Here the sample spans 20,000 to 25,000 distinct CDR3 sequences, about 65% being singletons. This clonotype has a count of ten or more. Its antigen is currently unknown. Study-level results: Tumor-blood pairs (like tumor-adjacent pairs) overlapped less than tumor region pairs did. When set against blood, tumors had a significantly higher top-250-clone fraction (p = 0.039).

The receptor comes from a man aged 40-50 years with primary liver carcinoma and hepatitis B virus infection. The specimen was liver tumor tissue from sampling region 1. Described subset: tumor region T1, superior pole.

CDR3 protein: CASSQDFSGSSYEQYF. DNA for the CDR3: TGCGCCAGCAGCCAAGATTTTAGCGGAAGCTCCTACGAGCAGTACTTC. The chain carries TRBV4-1 and TRBJ2-7; tentatively, D is TRBD2 (6 bases). In germline, CDR1 is MGHRA, CDR2 YSYEKL. The CDR3 loop spans 16 amino acids. V was trimmed by 0 bases and J by 0 bases, leaving 12 bases between them.